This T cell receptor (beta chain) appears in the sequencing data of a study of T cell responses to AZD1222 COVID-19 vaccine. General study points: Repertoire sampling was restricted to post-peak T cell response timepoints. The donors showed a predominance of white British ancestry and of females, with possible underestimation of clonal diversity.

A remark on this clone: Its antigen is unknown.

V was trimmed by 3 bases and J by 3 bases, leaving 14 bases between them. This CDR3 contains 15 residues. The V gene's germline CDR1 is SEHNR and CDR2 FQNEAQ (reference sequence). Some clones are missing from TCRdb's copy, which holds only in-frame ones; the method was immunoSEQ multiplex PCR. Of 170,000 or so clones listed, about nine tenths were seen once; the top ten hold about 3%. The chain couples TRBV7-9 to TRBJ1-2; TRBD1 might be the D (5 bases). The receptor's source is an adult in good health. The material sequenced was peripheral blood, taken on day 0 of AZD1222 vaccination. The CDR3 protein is CASSLGDYQDYGYTF. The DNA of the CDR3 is TGTGCCAGCAGCTTGGGGGATTATCAGGACTATGGCTACACCTTC.